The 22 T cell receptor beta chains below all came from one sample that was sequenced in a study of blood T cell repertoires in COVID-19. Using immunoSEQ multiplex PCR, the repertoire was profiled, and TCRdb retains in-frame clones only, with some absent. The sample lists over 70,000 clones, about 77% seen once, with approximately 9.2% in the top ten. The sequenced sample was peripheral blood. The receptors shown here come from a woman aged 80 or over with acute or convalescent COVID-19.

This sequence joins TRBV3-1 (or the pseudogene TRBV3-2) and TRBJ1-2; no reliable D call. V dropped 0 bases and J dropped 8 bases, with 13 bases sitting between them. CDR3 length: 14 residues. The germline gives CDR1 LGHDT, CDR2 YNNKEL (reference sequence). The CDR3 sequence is CASSQEVKAGGYTF. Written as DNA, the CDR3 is TGTGCCAGCAGCCAAGAGGTCAAGGCGGGGGGCTACACCTTC.

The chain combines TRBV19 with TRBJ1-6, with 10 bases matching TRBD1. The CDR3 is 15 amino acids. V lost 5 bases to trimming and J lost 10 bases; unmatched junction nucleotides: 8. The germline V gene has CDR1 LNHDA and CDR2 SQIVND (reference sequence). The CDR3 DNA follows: TGTGCCAGTAGTCTTGGGACAGGGGACGGATCACCCCTCCACTTT. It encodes CASSLGTGDGSPLHF.

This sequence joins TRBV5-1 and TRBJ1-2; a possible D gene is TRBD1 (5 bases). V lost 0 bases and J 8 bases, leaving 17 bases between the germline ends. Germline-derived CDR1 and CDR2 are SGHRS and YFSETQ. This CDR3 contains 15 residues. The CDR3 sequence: CASSLDQGLGKGYTF. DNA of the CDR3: TGCGCCAGCAGCTTGGACCAGGGATTGGGGAAAGGCTACACCTTC.

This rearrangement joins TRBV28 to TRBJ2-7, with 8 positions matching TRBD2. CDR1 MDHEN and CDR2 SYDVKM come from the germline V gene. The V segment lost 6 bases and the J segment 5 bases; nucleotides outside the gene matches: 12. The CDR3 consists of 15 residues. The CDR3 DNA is TGTGCCAGCAGCCCCGGGGGAGCGGGAGATCACGAGCAGTACTTC. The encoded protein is CASSPGGAGDHEQYF.

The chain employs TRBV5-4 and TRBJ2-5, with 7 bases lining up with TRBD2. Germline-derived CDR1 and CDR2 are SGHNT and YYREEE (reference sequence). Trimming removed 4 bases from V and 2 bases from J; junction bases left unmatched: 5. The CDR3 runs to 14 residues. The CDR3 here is CASSPGGKQETQYF. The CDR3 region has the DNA TGTGCCAGCAGCCCCGGGGGGAAGCAAGAGACCCAGTACTTC.

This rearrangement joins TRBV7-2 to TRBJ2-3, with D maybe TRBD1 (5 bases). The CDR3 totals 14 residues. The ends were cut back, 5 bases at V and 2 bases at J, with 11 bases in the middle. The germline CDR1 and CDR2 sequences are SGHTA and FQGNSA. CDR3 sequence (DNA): TGTGCCAGCAGCCCGACAGCATTCACAGATACGCAGTATTTT. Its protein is CASSPTAFTDTQYF.

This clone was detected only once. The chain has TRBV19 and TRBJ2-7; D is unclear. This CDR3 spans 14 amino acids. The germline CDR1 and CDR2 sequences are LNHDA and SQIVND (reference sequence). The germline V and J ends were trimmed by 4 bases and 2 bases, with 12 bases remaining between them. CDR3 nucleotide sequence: TGTGCCAGTAGTAATGTAGCAGAAACCTACGAGCAGTACTTC. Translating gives CASSNVAETYEQYF.

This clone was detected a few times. CDR3 protein: CATSDQDRNYGYTF. CDR3 in DNA: TGTGCCACCAGTGACCAGGACAGAAACTATGGCTACACCTTC. The chain has TRBV24-1 and TRBJ1-2, with D maybe TRBD1 (6 bases). V lost 4 bases to trimming and J lost 2 bases, with 10 bases between them. This CDR3 region has 14 residues. CDR1 is KGHDR and CDR2 is SFDVKD in the germline V gene.

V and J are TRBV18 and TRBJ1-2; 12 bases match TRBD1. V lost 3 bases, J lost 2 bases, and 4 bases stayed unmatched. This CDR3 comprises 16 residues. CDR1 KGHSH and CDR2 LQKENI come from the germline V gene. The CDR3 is CASSPGQGAGNYGYTF. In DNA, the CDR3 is TGTGCCAGCTCACCGGGACAGGGGGCTGGGAACTATGGCTACACCTTC.

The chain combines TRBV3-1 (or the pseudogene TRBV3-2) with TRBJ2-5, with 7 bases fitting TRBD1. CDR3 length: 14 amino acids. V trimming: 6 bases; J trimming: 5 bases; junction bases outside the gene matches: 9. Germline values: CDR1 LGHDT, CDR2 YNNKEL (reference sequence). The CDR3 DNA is TGTGCCAGCAGTCAATACAGGGGTGGGGAGACCCAGTACTTC. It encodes CASSQYRGGETQYF.

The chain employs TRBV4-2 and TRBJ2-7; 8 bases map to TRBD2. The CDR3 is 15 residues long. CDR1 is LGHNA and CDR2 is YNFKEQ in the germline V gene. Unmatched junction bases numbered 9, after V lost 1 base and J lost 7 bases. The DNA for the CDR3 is TGTGCCAGCAGCCAAGGTTCAGCGGGAGAGGAAGAGCAGTACTTC. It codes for CASSQGSAGEEEQYF.

The CDR3 loop is CASSLGGERYSPLHF. CDR3 coding DNA: TGTGCCAGCAGCTTGGGGGGGGAGAGGTATTCACCCCTCCACTTT. V usage is TRBV5-4 and J usage is TRBJ1-6, with D possibly TRBD1 on 5 matching bases. CDR3 length: 15 residues. Germline-derived CDR1 and CDR2 are SGHNT and YYREEE (reference sequence). The V gene lost 0 bases and the J gene lost 8 bases, with 12 bases spanning the gap.

The DNA of the CDR3 is TGCGCCAGCAGCCAAGACGTCCAACCCGGCTCCTACAATGAGCAGTTCTTC. Its translation: CASSQDVQPGSYNEQFF. The gene calls are TRBV4-3 and TRBJ2-1; unclear D gene. The V gene's germline CDR1 is LGHNA and CDR2 YSLEER. V gave up 0 bases and J gave up 0 bases, with 12 bases separating them. The CDR3 contains 17 residues.

The CDR3 nucleotides read TGTGCCAGCAGCTTAGTAGGTACAGGGACAGAGACCCAGTACTTC. Protein product: CASSLVGTGTETQYF. The rearrangement joins TRBV11-3 to TRBJ2-5, with D perhaps matching TRBD1 (6 bases). V gave up 1 base and J gave up 4 bases, with 13 bases separating them. The V gene's germline CDR1 is SGHNT and CDR2 YENEEA. The CDR3 spans 15 residues.

The CDR3 DNA sequence: TGTGCCAGCAGCCGGGCTAGCGGGGGGGCCGGGAATGAGCAGTTCTTC. Amino acids: CASSRASGGAGNEQFF. The chain couples TRBV3-1 (or the pseudogene TRBV3-2) to TRBJ2-1; 12 bases agree with TRBD2. The V gene end was trimmed by 4 bases and the J gene end by 7 bases; junction bases not matched to a gene: 8. Germline V lookup: CDR1 LGHDT, CDR2 YNNKEL (reference sequence). The CDR3 is 16 residues long.

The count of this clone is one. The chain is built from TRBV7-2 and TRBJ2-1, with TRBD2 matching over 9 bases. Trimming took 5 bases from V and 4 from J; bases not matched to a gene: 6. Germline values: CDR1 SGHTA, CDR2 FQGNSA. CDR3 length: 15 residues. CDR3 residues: CASSRSGGIYNEQFF. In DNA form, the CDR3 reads TGTGCCAGCAGCCGTAGCGGGGGAATTTACAATGAGCAGTTCTTC.

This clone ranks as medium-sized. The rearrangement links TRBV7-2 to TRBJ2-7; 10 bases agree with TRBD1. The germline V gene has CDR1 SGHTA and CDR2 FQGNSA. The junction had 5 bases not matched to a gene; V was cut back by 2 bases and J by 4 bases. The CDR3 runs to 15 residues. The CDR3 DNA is TGTGCCAGCAGCTTAAGGGGGACAGGGGCTTACGAGCAGTACTTC. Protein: CASSLRGTGAYEQYF.

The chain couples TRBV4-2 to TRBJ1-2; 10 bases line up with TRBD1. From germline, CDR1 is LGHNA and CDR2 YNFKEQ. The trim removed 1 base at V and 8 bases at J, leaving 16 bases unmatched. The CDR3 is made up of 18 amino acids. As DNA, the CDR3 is TGTGCCAGCAGCCAAGCTCCGGGACAGGGGCCCCTTCATCGGGGCTACACCTTC. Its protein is CASSQAPGQGPLHRGYTF.

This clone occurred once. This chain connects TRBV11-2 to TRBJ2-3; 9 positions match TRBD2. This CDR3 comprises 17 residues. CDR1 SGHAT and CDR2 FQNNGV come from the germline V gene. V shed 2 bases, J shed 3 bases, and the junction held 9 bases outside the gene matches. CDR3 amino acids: CASSLNIPSGRTDTQYF. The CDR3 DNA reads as TGTGCCAGCAGCTTAAATATCCCCAGCGGGAGGACAGATACGCAGTATTTT.

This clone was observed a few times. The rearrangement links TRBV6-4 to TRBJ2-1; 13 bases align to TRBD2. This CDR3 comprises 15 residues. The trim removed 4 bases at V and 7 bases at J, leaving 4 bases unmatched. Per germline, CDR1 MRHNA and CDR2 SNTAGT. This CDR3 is CASSVGLAGTNEQFF. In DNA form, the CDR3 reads TGTGCCAGCAGTGTGGGACTAGCGGGGACTAATGAGCAGTTCTTC.

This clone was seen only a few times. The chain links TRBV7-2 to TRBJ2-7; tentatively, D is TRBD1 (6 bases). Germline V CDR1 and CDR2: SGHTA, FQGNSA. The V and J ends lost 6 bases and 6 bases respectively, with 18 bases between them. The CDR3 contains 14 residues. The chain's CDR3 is CASRATAGASEQYF. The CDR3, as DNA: TGTGCCAGCAGAGCAACGGCAGGGGCTTCCGAGCAGTACTTC. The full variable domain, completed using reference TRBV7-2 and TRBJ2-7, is GAGVSQSPSNKVTEKGKDVELRCDPISGHTALYWYRQSLGQGLEFLIYFQGNSAPDKSGLPSDRFSAERTGGSVSTLTIQRTQQEDSAVYLCASRATAGASEQYFGPGTRLTVT.

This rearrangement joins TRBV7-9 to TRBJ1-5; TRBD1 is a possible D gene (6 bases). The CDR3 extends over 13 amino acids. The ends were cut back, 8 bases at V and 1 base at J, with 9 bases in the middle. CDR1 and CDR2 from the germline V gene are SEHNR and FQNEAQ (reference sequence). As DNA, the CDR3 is TGTGCCAGCGTACAGGGAAGCAATCAGCCCCAGCATTTT. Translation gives CASVQGSNQPQHF.